This entry lists 14 T cell receptor beta chains sequenced from one sample in a study of CD8 T cells in ankylosing spondylitis. Study results and caveats: What seemed typical of ankylosing spondylitis blood was a TCR beta motif built from roughly 8 highly homologous variants.

No antigen has been assigned to these receptors. TCRdb redid the calling of the 5' RACE reads with MiXCR, one entry per CDR3 protein. This sample has about 440,000 distinct CDR3 sequences, with 17% found just once. Sequencing used blood, either unsorted or a sorted T cell fraction (not recorded which). The receptor set was obtained from a male donor with ankylosing spondylitis.

The gene calls are TRBV29-1 and TRBJ2-3; 9 nucleotides agree with TRBD1. This CDR3 has 15 residues. V shed 6 bases, J shed 1 base, and the junction held 8 bases outside the gene matches. Per germline, CDR1 SQVTM and CDR2 ANQGSEA. CDR3 in amino acids: CSVSGQGGGTDTQYF. CDR3 DNA sequence: TGCAGCGTATCGGGACAGGGTGGGGGCACAGATACGCAGTATTTT.

This clonotype has at least ten counts. This chain joins TRBV4-1 and TRBJ2-7, with D tentatively TRBD1 or TRBD2 (5 bases each). The V end lost 1 base, the J end lost 2 bases, and 9 bases lay between the germline ends. Germline V lookup: CDR1 MGHRA, CDR2 YSYEKL. The CDR3 spans 14 residues. The CDR3 region is CASSQGGSPYEQYF. For the CDR3, the DNA is TGCGCCAGCAGCCAAGGGGGGTCCCCCTACGAGCAGTACTTC.

This clonotype was counted only a few times. This sequence joins TRBV7-8 and TRBJ1-1; 9 bases line up with TRBD1. This CDR3 contains 14 residues. Germline V CDR1 and CDR2: SGHVS, FQNEAQ. With 5 bases clipped from V and 5 bases from J, the junction kept 6 bases outside the gene matches. CDR3 in DNA: TGTGCCAGCAGCCAAGGGGACAGGGTTACTGAAGCTTTCTTT. Translation gives CASSQGDRVTEAFF.

This clonotype was detected ten times or more. J is TRBJ2-1 and V is TRBV6-1; the match to TRBD2 covers 11 bases. The germline V gene encodes CDR1 MNHNS and CDR2 SASEGT. V lost 6 bases and J lost 5; bases outside the gene matches: 12. The CDR3 totals 17 residues. CDR3 coding DNA: TGTGCCAGCAGGACTAAAATTAGCGGGGGGGGAAACAATGAGCAGTTCTTC. Translating gives CASRTKISGGGNNEQFF.

This sequence joins TRBV5-1 and TRBJ2-1; D is ambiguous. The V end was cut by 1 base, the J end by 5 bases, with 13 bases between. In germline, CDR1 is SGHRS, CDR2 YFSETQ. This CDR3 has 15 amino acids. CDR3 protein: CASSLSPGEHNEQFF. The CDR3 coding sequence is TGCGCCAGCAGCTTGAGTCCGGGCGAGCACAATGAGCAGTTCTTC.

Turning to this clonotype: A read error may account for a junction end that differs from germline. The chain links TRBV20-1 to TRBJ1-6; 8 positions agree with TRBD1. CDR1 is DFQATT, CDR2 SNEGSKA, per germline (reference sequence). The CDR3 is 17 amino acids. This CDR3 reads CCARDGRTGLQNSPLHF. The CDR3 coding sequence is TGCTGTGCTAGAGATGGGCGGACAGGGCTTCAGAATTCACCCCTCCACTTT.

This clonotype was recorded a few times. The V and J genes are TRBV29-1 and TRBJ2-1; TRBD2 matches 8 bases. This CDR3 is built from 14 residues. V lost 3 bases and J lost 2; bases outside the gene matches: 3. Germline V CDR1 and CDR2: SQVTM, ANQGSEA. CDR3 sequence reads: CSVDTSGAYNEQFF. The DNA of the CDR3 is TGCAGCGTTGACACTAGCGGAGCCTACAATGAGCAGTTCTTC.

CDR3 nucleotides: TGTGCCAGCAGCTTAGGCGGGACAGGGATGAGTGAAGCTTTCTTT. Protein sequence: CASSLGGTGMSEAFF. The chain combines TRBV7-2 with TRBJ1-1; 9 bases agree with TRBD1. The CDR3 runs to 15 residues. J gave up 7 bases and V 1 base, and 7 bases lay outside the gene matches. Germline CDR1 is SGHTA and CDR2 is FQGNSA.

J is TRBJ1-5 and V is TRBV7-2; D is uncertain. CDR3 size: 13 residues. The germline CDR1 and CDR2 sequences are SGHTA and FQGNSA. Deletions cut 5 bases from V and 5 bases from J, with 10 bases between. This CDR3 reads CASSPSQDQPQHF. The CDR3 bases are TGTGCCAGCAGCCCCAGCCAAGATCAGCCCCAGCATTTT.

This rearrangement joins TRBV4-1 to TRBJ2-1, with 9 nucleotides matching TRBD2. Per the germline V gene, CDR1 is MGHRA and CDR2 is YSYEKL. This CDR3 has 17 amino acids. Losses at the gene ends were 0 bases for V and 4 bases for J; bases not matched to a gene: 7. The CDR3 DNA reads TGCGCCAGCAGCCAAGATGATCTAGCGGGGCTGTACAATGAGCAGTTCTTC. Protein: CASSQDDLAGLYNEQFF.

V gene TRBV7-2 combines with J gene TRBJ2-1, with D possibly TRBD2 on 6 matching bases. The V and J ends lost 5 bases and 0 bases respectively, with 8 bases between them. Germline loops: CDR1 SGHTA, CDR2 FQGNSA. The CDR3 is made up of 14 amino acids. CDR3 coding DNA: TGTGCCAGCAGCATTAGCGGCTCCTACAATGAGCAGTTCTTC. Protein product: CASSISGSYNEQFF.

The sample holds a few counts of this clonotype. V and J are TRBV6-1 and TRBJ2-7; D could derive from TRBD1 or TRBD2 (5 bases each). CDR3 length: 15 amino acids. From germline, CDR1 is MNHNS and CDR2 SASEGT. The V and J ends lost 10 bases and 0 bases respectively, with 19 bases between them. The CDR3: CATSGRGLGSYEQYF. Written as DNA, the CDR3 is TGTGCCACCTCCGGCCGGGGCCTCGGCTCCTACGAGCAGTACTTC.

This clonotype was seen ten or more times. CDR3 amino acids: CASSPGQGYQPQHF. The CDR3 region has the DNA TGTGCCAGCAGCCCGGGACAGGGATACCAGCCCCAGCATTTT. The gene calls are TRBV12-3 or TRBV12-4 and TRBJ1-5; TRBD1 matches at 9 bases. V was clipped by 6 bases and J by 7 bases; unmatched bases: 7. The CDR3 consists of 14 residues.

This clonotype has only a few counts. This chain links TRBV7-3 with TRBJ2-3; 7 bases fit TRBD2. The germline gives CDR1 SGHTA, CDR2 FQGTGA. There are 16 residues in the CDR3. V lost 0 bases, J lost 4 bases, and 7 bases stayed unmatched. CDR3 coding DNA: TGTGCCAGCAGCTTAACTGGGACTAAGGGCCCAGATACGCAGTATTTT. Its protein is CASSLTGTKGPDTQYF.